This TCR beta chain stems from a study of T-cell memory formation after mild COVID-19. Overall study findings and caveats: Pre-infection memory carried some responding clones, suggesting that cross-reactive memory joined. SARS-CoV-2 specificity of second-wave clones peaking day 37 was unconfirmed.

This clonotype was seen a few times. Its specificity is unknown. TCRdb redid the calling of the 5' RACE reads with MiXCR, one entry per CDR3 protein. The repertoire holds tens of thousands of distinct CDR3 sequences, around 6.3% seen once, with less than 0.95% in the top ten. Germline CDR1 SEHNR, CDR2 FQNEAQ (reference sequence). CDR3 length: 12 residues. Trimming took 5 bases from V and 4 from J, leaving 7 bases between them. The chain recombines TRBV7-9 with TRBJ2-3; D is unclear. Sequenced input: PBMCs or a T cell subset sorted from them (not recorded which). The source of this sequence is an adult who had mild COVID-19 (a few samples of this study predate the infection). Cell type and time point are not known. The CDR3 protein is CASSLSSDTQYF. DNA for the CDR3: TGTGCCAGCAGCCTTTCCTCAGATACGCAGTATTTT.